The rows below give T cell receptor beta chains drawn from one sample of a study of cytomegalovirus exposure and HLA in healthy donors. TCRdb's copy holds only in-frame clones and misses some; the assay was immunoSEQ multiplex PCR. The table includes around 130,000 clones, approximately 78% detected once. The sequenced sample was PBMCs. The origin of the receptors is a man between 35 and 55 years old in good health and CMV-seronegative. Each CDR3 is given with its conserved first and last residue. D genes are given only for firm matches. The size of a clone is reported for some rows only, either as once, few or many, or as a class for expanded clones.

D	V	size	J	CDR3	DNA
-	TRBV9	-	TRBJ1-2	CASSASLEGYGYTF	TGTGCCAGCAGCGCCAGTCTGGAGGGCTATGGCTACACCTTC
-	TRBV19	-	TRBJ1-2	CASSIVAGSYGYTF	TGTGCCAGTAGTATAGTGGCTGGCAGCTATGGCTACACCTTC
-	TRBV9	few	TRBJ1-6	CASSSSLGGGSPLHF	TGTGCCAGCAGCTCAAGTCTGGGAGGGGGTTCACCCCTCCACTTT
TRBD1	TRBV7-7	-	TRBJ2-1	CASSPQTGFNNEQFF	TGTGCTAGCAGCCCGCAGACAGGGTTCAACAATGAGCAGTTCTTC
-	TRBV5-1	-	TRBJ1-4	CASSFQAENEKLFF	TGCGCCAGCAGCTTTCAGGCAGAGAATGAAAAACTGTTTTTT
TRBD2	TRBV7-2	few	TRBJ2-1	CASSLPIGTSHNEQFF	TGTGCCAGCAGCTTACCCATCGGGACTAGTCACAATGAGCAGTTCTTC
-	TRBV7-2	-	TRBJ2-2	CASSRMHSGVTGELFF	TGTGCCAGCAGCCGGATGCATTCAGGGGTCACCGGGGAGCTGTTTTTT
-	TRBV29-1	once	TRBJ2-5	CSLSGPSVGEAQYF	TGCAGCCTAAGCGGGCCCTCAGTGGGTGAGGCCCAGTACTTC
-	TRBV4-3	-	TRBJ2-6	CASSPGHRSGANVLTF	TGCGCCAGCAGCCCCGGACACCGCTCTGGGGCCAACGTCCTGACTTTC
-	TRBV5-6	-	TRBJ2-5	CASSLVSLKAAGTQYF	TGTGCCAGCAGCTTAGTTTCGCTTAAGGCAGCGGGGACCCAGTACTTC
TRBD1	TRBV10-3	-	TRBJ1-2	CAISESGTGANYGYTF	TGTGCCATCAGTGAGTCTGGGACAGGGGCGAACTATGGCTACACCTTC
-	TRBV28	-	TRBJ2-7	CASTIGGVSYEQYF	TGTGCCAGCACCATTGGAGGGGTCTCCTACGAGCAGTACTTC
-	TRBV11-3	-	TRBJ1-1	CASSGRGVTEAFF	TGTGCCAGCAGCGGCAGGGGTGTCACTGAAGCTTTCTTT
-	TRBV19	-	TRBJ1-1	CASKAPMNTEAFF	TGTGCCAGTAAAGCACCGATGAACACTGAAGCTTTCTTT
TRBD2	TRBV7-2	few	TRBJ2-7	CASSLGGSDNEQYF	TGTGCCAGCAGCTTAGGCGGGAGTGACAACGAGCAGTACTTC
-	TRBV6-5	few	TRBJ2-5	CASSYSIGGTQYF	TGTGCCAGCAGTTACTCGATAGGGGGGACCCAGTACTTC
-	TRBV5-1	-	TRBJ2-2	CASSLQPGNIQAGELFF	TGCGCCAGCAGCTTGCAGCCGGGGAATATCCAGGCCGGGGAGCTGTTTTTT
TRBD1	TRBV4-3	-	TRBJ1-2	CASSQANRGGRGYTF	TGCGCCAGCAGCCAAGCCAACAGGGGTGGACGTGGCTACACCTTC
TRBD2	TRBV7-8	few	TRBJ2-7	CASSPLPGLADTYEQYF	TGTGCCAGCAGCCCTCTCCCGGGACTAGCGGATACCTACGAGCAGTACTTC
-	TRBV10-1	-	TRBJ1-5	CASSEAAETLPSDGQPQHF	TGCGCCAGCAGTGAGGCGGCCGAGACCCTTCCCTCGGATGGTCAGCCCCAGCATTTT
TRBD2	TRBV9	-	TRBJ2-2	CASSVGGSGTGELFF	TGTGCCAGCAGCGTAGGCGGGAGTGGGACCGGGGAGCTGTTTTTT
-	TRBV5-6	-	TRBJ1-5	CASSALGQTNQPQHF	TGTGCCAGCAGCGCCTTAGGACAGACTAATCAGCCCCAGCATTTT
TRBD2	TRBV28	-	TRBJ2-7	CASSFLAGLLSYEQYF	TGTGCCAGCAGTTTCCTAGCGGGACTTCTATCCTACGAGCAGTACTTC
TRBD1	TRBV28	-	TRBJ1-5	CASSLFGTGYQPQHF	TGTGCCAGCAGTTTGTTTGGGACAGGGTATCAGCCCCAGCATTTT
-	TRBV29-1	few	TRBJ1-2	CSDLRQDGYTF	TGCAGCGATCTCCGACAGGATGGCTACACCTTC
-	TRBV5-6	-	TRBJ1-1	CASSLAGDTEAFF	TGTGCCAGCAGCTTGGCCGGAGACACTGAAGCTTTCTTT
-	TRBV19	-	TRBJ1-4	CASRNFRTANEKLFF	TGTGCCAGTAGGAACTTCCGGACAGCTAATGAAAAACTGTTTTTT
-	TRBV6-1	-	TRBJ2-2	CAGTGAEAGTGELFF	TGTGCCGGCACAGGGGCCGAAGCGGGAACCGGGGAGCTGTTTTTT
-	TRBV4-3	few	TRBJ2-3	CASSGAITDTQYF	TGCGCCAGCAGCGGGGCTATAACAGATACGCAGTATTTT
TRBD1	TRBV9	-	TRBJ2-5	CASSVGGGLKETQYF	TGTGCCAGCAGCGTAGGAGGGGGCCTGAAAGAGACCCAGTACTTC